Presented here are 7 T cell receptor beta chains from one specimen sequenced in a study of cytomegalovirus exposure and HLA in healthy donors. The PCR ran on 60 Vbeta and 13 Jbeta primers. The data were produced by immunoSEQ multiplex PCR, yet TCRdb's version contains in-frame clones alone and is incomplete. This repertoire shows about 160,000 clones, more than 65% found once; its top ten account for 1.6%. Sequenced material: PBMCs. These receptors came from a woman aged 25 to 39 in good health and CMV-seronegative.

V gene TRBV6-5 combines with J gene TRBJ2-1, with TRBD1 matching 10 bases. The CDR3 has 15 residues. Germline CDR1 and CDR2: MNHEY and SVGAGI. V gave up 0 bases and J gave up 7 bases; unmatched junction bases: 3. This chain's CDR3 is CASSYSGTGENEQFF. CDR3 nucleotide sequence: TGTGCCAGCAGTTACTCGGGGACAGGGGAGAATGAGCAGTTCTTC.

The chain links TRBV13 to TRBJ2-7; 8 bases are shared with TRBD2. V shed 5 bases and J 2 bases; nucleotides not matched to a gene: 8. The germline CDR1 and CDR2 sequences are PRHDT and FYEKMQ (reference sequence). This CDR3 has 15 amino acids. The CDR3 reads CASSPPSGWAYEQYF. CDR3 DNA sequence: TGTGCCAGCAGCCCACCTAGCGGGTGGGCCTACGAGCAGTACTTC.

The chain has TRBV28 and TRBJ2-3; D perhaps matches TRBD2 (7 bases). Trimming cost V 1 base and J 3 bases, with 17 bases left between them. Germline CDR1 reads MDHEN; CDR2 reads SYDVKM. CDR3 length: 17 amino acids. The CDR3 loop reads CASSLSPGGGSTDTQYF. CDR3 DNA sequence: TGTGCCAGCAGTTTATCCCCTGGGGGCGGGAGTACAGATACGCAGTATTTT.

The V gene is TRBV2, the J gene TRBJ1-5; TRBD1 matches 9 bases. The CDR3 loop spans 15 amino acids. The germline V gene has CDR1 SNHLY and CDR2 FYNNEI. V dropped 4 bases and J dropped 7; count of bases not matched to a gene: 8. CDR3 nucleotide sequence: TGTGCCAGCAGTGGATGGGGACAGGGAAAGCAGCCCCAGCATTTT. Its translation is CASSGWGQGKQPQHF.

The chain has TRBV29-1 and TRBJ2-1; 11 positions agree with TRBD2. There are 16 residues in the CDR3. With V trimmed by 0 bases and J by 0 bases, 1 base remained unmatched. Germline loops: CDR1 SQVTM, CDR2 ANQGSEA. The CDR3 DNA reads TGCAGCGTTGAAGAGGGGACTAGCGGCTCCTACAATGAGCAGTTCTTC. It specifies CSVEEGTSGSYNEQFF.

The genes are TRBV5-1 and TRBJ2-6; 10 nucleotides align to TRBD1. The CDR3 has 18 residues. Germline V gene lookup returns CDR1 SGHRS and CDR2 YFSETQ. V was clipped by 4 bases and J by 2 bases; unmatched bases: 9. The CDR3 nucleotides read TGCGCCAGCAGCGGTGACAGGGGGCTTCGAACTGGGGCCAACGTCCTGACTTTC. Translated: CASSGDRGLRTGANVLTF.

This chain links TRBV5-1 with TRBJ2-2, with 11 positions matching TRBD2. CDR1 is SGHRS and CDR2 is YFSETQ in the germline V gene. The junction had 1 base not matched to a gene; V was cut back by 3 bases and J by 6 bases. The CDR3 runs to 14 residues. In DNA, the CDR3 is TGCGCCAGCAGCTATAGCGGGGGGGCCGGGGAGCTGTTTTTT. Its translation: CASSYSGGAGELFF. The entire variable domain, with the rest obtained from reference TRBV5-1 and TRBJ2-2, is as follows: KAGVTQTPRYLIKTRGQQVTLSCSPISGHRSVSWYQQTPGQGLQFLFEYFSETQRNKGNFPGRFSGRQFSNSRSEMNVSTLELGDSALYLCASSYSGGAGELFFGEGSRLTVL.